This passage covers 30 T cell receptor beta chains from one sample sequenced in a study of long-term antiretroviral therapy in people with HIV. The run of the v3.0 immunoSEQ assay was at survey level. The repertoire was sequenced with immunoSEQ multiplex PCR; TCRdb's copy has only in-frame clones and lacks some. This table has 26,000 or so clones, about 90% appearing once. Specimen: unsorted PBMCs, collected 2 years after starting antiretroviral therapy. Receptors were obtained from a man between 45 and 60 years old with HIV.

The chain has TRBV7-2 and TRBJ1-1; 9 bases are shared with TRBD1. Germline trimming cut 7 bases from V and 5 bases from J; bases unmatched to any gene: 5. The length of the CDR3 is 13 residues. Looked up from germline, CDR1 is SGHTA and CDR2 is FQGNSA. CDR3 DNA sequence: TGTGCCAGCAACGACAGGGGGGCGACTGAAGCTTTCTTT. Encoded protein: CASNDRGATEAFF.

This sequence joins TRBV11-2 and TRBJ1-2; 7 nucleotides agree with TRBD1. CDR1 is SGHAT and CDR2 is FQNNGV in the germline V gene. After removal of 5 bases from V and 4 bases from J, the junction contained 7 bases not matched to a gene. This CDR3 has 14 residues. The CDR3: CASSILQGSYGYTF. The CDR3 region has the DNA TGTGCCAGCAGCATTCTACAGGGGTCCTATGGCTACACCTTC.

J is TRBJ2-6 and V is TRBV6-5; possible D gene TRBD2, 5 bases. The CDR3 consists of 16 residues. Germline V gene lookup returns CDR1 MNHEY and CDR2 SVGAGI. Trimming removed 1 base from V and 2 bases from J, with 9 bases in between. The CDR3 nucleotides are TGTGCCAGCAGTTACTATTCCGGGGCTGGGGCCAACGTCCTGACTTTC. Its protein product is CASSYYSGAGANVLTF.

This rearrangement joins TRBV29-1 to TRBJ1-3; no clear D gene. Trimming removed 6 bases at V and 4 bases at J, with 7 bases between. The CDR3 covers 11 residues. Germline loops: CDR1 SQVTM, CDR2 ANQGSEA. CDR3 nucleotides: TGCAGCGTGAACGGGGGAAACACCATATATTTT. This sequence encodes CSVNGGNTIYF.

This rearrangement joins TRBV11-3 to TRBJ2-2; 11 bases map to TRBD1. The CDR3 is 16 amino acids. The ends lost 5 bases at V and 6 bases at J; junction bases unmatched: 8. CDR1 is SGHNT, CDR2 YENEEA, per germline. CDR3 DNA: TGTGCCAGCAGCCGTTGGAGGACAGGGGGCTCCGGGGAGCTGTTTTTT. Its translation: CASSRWRTGGSGELFF.

Points on this clone: A read error may account for a junction end that differs from germline. Additional DNA sequences in this sample encode the identical CDR3. The rearrangement uses TRBV7-7 and TRBJ2-1; possible D gene TRBD2, 5 bases. The germline CDR1 and CDR2 sequences are SSHAT and FNYEAQ (reference sequence). The CDR3 runs 13 residues. Written as DNA, the CDR3 is TGTGCTAGCAGCTTAGCGTCGTCATATGAGCAGTTCTTC. This translates into CASSLASSYEQFF.

The chain couples TRBV7-2 to TRBJ2-2, with TRBD1 matching over 7 bases. In germline, CDR1 is SGHTA, CDR2 FQGNSA. The CDR3 is 17 amino acids. Trimming at V came to 6 bases and at J to 1 base, leaving 11 bases not matched to a gene. The CDR3 DNA is TGTGCCAGCAGAGATCTTCTTGGACAGGTGAACACCGGGGAGCTGTTTTTT. It yields the protein CASRDLLGQVNTGELFF.

CDR3 protein: CASRWTASPYEQYF. Written as DNA, the CDR3 is TGTGCCAGCAGGTGGACAGCATCCCCCTACGAGCAGTACTTC. The gene calls are TRBV27 and TRBJ2-7, with D perhaps TRBD1 (6 bases). V shed 6 bases and J shed 2 bases, with 14 bases lying between them. The germline CDR1 and CDR2 sequences are MNHEY and SMNVEV (reference sequence). The CDR3 totals 14 residues.

The chain carries TRBV6-6 and TRBJ2-1; unclear D gene. CDR1 and CDR2 (germline): MNHNY, SVGAGI (reference sequence). V lost 2 bases to trimming and J lost 1 base, with 9 bases between them. The CDR3 covers 15 residues. CDR3 sequence reads: CASSYIVGSYNEQFF. The CDR3 DNA reads as TGTGCCAGCAGTTACATTGTCGGGTCCTACAATGAGCAGTTCTTC.

The CDR3 nucleotides are TGCGCCAGCAGCTCGGGGGATCCATTTCTACAAGAGACCCAGTACTTC. Amino acids: CASSSGDPFLQETQYF. The chain employs TRBV5-1 and TRBJ2-5, with D possibly being TRBD2 (6 bases). V gave up 3 bases and J gave up 2 bases, with 17 bases separating them. Germline CDR1 and CDR2: SGHRS and YFSETQ. The length of the CDR3 is 16 residues.

This sequence joins TRBV27 and TRBJ2-7; 7 bases are shared with TRBD1. Germline V gene sequence: CDR1 MNHEY, CDR2 SMNVEV (reference sequence). With V trimmed by 6 bases and J by 1 base, 6 bases remained unmatched. The CDR3 has 14 amino acids. CDR3 sequence: CASRSGGASYEQYF. The DNA for the CDR3 is TGTGCCAGCAGGTCAGGGGGAGCTTCCTACGAGCAGTACTTC.

This rearrangement joins TRBV4-2 to TRBJ1-2; TRBD1 matches 8 bases. CDR3 length equals 12 residues. V was clipped by 6 bases and J by 8 bases; unmatched bases: 5. The germline gives CDR1 LGHNA, CDR2 YNFKEQ. The CDR3 protein is CASRHRGEGYTF. DNA for the CDR3: TGTGCCAGCAGGCACAGGGGGGAGGGCTACACCTTC.

CDR3 in amino acids: CASSMDSYNSPLHF. The CDR3 DNA reads as TGTGCCAGTAGTATGGACTCCTATAATTCACCCCTCCACTTT. The chain recombines TRBV19 with TRBJ1-6; D uncertain. The CDR3 consists of 14 residues. The V and J ends lost 3 bases and 0 bases respectively, with 3 bases between them. CDR1 and CDR2 from the germline V gene are LNHDA and SQIVND (reference sequence).

The genes are TRBV19 and TRBJ2-7; 8 positions agree with TRBD1. V shed 5 bases and J 5 bases; nucleotides not matched to a gene: 8. The germline CDR1 and CDR2 sequences are LNHDA and SQIVND (reference sequence). There are 14 residues in the CDR3. DNA for the CDR3: TGTGCCAGTAGTCCGGACAGGGATATCGACGAGCAGTACTTC. It translates to CASSPDRDIDEQYF.

This chain links TRBV27 with TRBJ2-7, with 14 bases identical to TRBD2. Germline CDR1 is MNHEY and CDR2 is SMNVEV (reference sequence). This CDR3 is 16 amino acids long. Trimming at V came to 6 bases and at J to 4 bases, leaving 8 bases not matched to a gene. CDR3 in amino acids: CASSWGGLAGGYEQYF. In nucleotides, the CDR3 is TGTGCCAGCAGCTGGGGAGGACTAGCGGGAGGTTACGAGCAGTACTTC.

The J gene is TRBJ1-5, the V gene TRBV28; the match to TRBD1 covers 9 bases. The CDR3 has 14 amino acids. V shed 6 bases and J 5 bases; nucleotides not matched to a gene: 5. CDR1 and CDR2 (germline): MDHEN, SYDVKM. This chain's CDR3 is CASSLDRGYQPQHF. The DNA for the CDR3 is TGTGCCAGCAGCTTGGACAGGGGTTATCAGCCCCAGCATTTT.

This clone was recorded only once. V is TRBV12-5 and J is TRBJ1-5; the D is unclear. Per the germline V gene, CDR1 is LGHNT and CDR2 is FRNRAP. CDR3 length equals 14 residues. V was clipped by 1 base and J by 0 bases, with 4 bases between them. CDR3 residues: CASGLGVSNQPQHF. The CDR3 DNA reads as TGTGCTAGTGGTTTGGGCGTTAGCAATCAGCCCCAGCATTTT. Filled out from reference TRBV12-5 and TRBJ1-5, the complete variable domain reads DARVTQTPRHKVTEMGQEVTMRCQPILGHNTVFWYRQTMMQGLELLAYFRNRAPLDDSGMPKDRFSAEMPDATLATLKIQPSEPRDSAVYFCASGLGVSNQPQHFGDGTRLSIL.

The chain couples TRBV19 to TRBJ1-4; D not certain. V was shortened by 9 bases and J by 8 bases, with 10 bases between the two germline ends. In germline, CDR1 is LNHDA, CDR2 SQIVND (reference sequence). The CDR3 length is 11 residues. Here the CDR3 reads CASRKREKLFF. CDR3 sequence (DNA): TGTGCCAGCCGGAAAAGGGAAAAACTGTTTTTT.

The rearrangement joins TRBV4-2 to TRBJ2-3; D is unresolved. The CDR3 sequence is 14 residues long. V lost 0 bases to trimming and J lost 9 bases, with 13 bases between them. CDR1 LGHNA and CDR2 YNFKEQ come from the germline V gene. The CDR3 DNA reads TGTGCCAGCAGCCAAGATAGAGGCAGACGAACGCAGTATTTT. Encoded protein: CASSQDRGRRTQYF.

The CDR3 reads CASNFQRDRGTDTQYF. In nucleotides, the CDR3 is TGTGCCAGCAATTTCCAACGGGACAGGGGCACAGATACGCAGTATTTT. The V gene is TRBV2, the J gene TRBJ2-3; 9 bases map to TRBD1. The CDR3 runs 16 residues. Germline assignment: CDR1 SNHLY and CDR2 FYNNEI. The V gene end was trimmed by 7 bases and the J gene end by 1 base; junction bases not matched to a gene: 9.

The V gene is TRBV7-2, the J gene TRBJ2-7; possible D gene TRBD1, 6 bases. The CDR3 length is 16 residues. V was trimmed by 1 base and J by 2 bases, leaving 15 bases between them. CDR1 and CDR2 from the germline V gene are SGHTA and FQGNSA. The chain's CDR3 is CASSLVSAGETYEQYF. DNA for the CDR3: TGTGCCAGCAGCTTAGTCTCCGCAGGGGAAACCTACGAGCAGTACTTC.

The chain carries TRBV5-8 and TRBJ1-2; D is unresolved. Deletions cut 2 bases from V and 4 bases from J, with 9 bases between. From germline, CDR1 is SGHTS and CDR2 YDEGEE. The CDR3 spans 13 residues. The CDR3 here is CASSFGRSYGYTF. The CDR3 DNA is TGTGCCAGCAGCTTCGGCAGGAGCTATGGCTACACCTTC.

This clone has a single count. The rearrangement uses TRBV7-2 and TRBJ1-1; no clear D gene. The CDR3 is 14 residues long. The germline V and J ends were trimmed by 1 base and 2 bases, with 8 bases remaining between them. Per germline, CDR1 SGHTA and CDR2 FQGNSA. The CDR3 bases are TGTGCCAGCAGCTTAGACAGACTCAACACTGAAGCTTTCTTT. Amino acids: CASSLDRLNTEAFF.

The chain couples TRBV11-3 to TRBJ2-1; 8 positions agree with TRBD1. Germline-derived CDR1 and CDR2 are SGHNT and YENEEA. The CDR3 is made up of 16 amino acids. Germline trimming cut 5 bases from V and 0 bases from J; bases unmatched to any gene: 6. The DNA of the CDR3 is TGTGCCAGCAGCCGACAGGGGCGTCCCTCCTACAATGAGCAGTTCTTC. Amino acid sequence: CASSRQGRPSYNEQFF.

The chain couples TRBV5-1 to TRBJ2-6; D not resolved. This CDR3 spans 15 amino acids. The V gene's germline CDR1 is SGHRS and CDR2 YFSETQ. The V and J ends lost 5 bases and 0 bases respectively, with 9 bases between them. In nucleotides, the CDR3 is TGCGCCAGCAGACCCAACCTCTCTGGGGCCAACGTCCTGACTTTC. This encodes CASRPNLSGANVLTF.

There are a few counts of this clone. The V call is TRBV7-9, the J call TRBJ1-1, with D perhaps matching TRBD1 (5 bases). Germline V gives CDR1 SEHNR, CDR2 FQNEAQ (reference sequence). This CDR3 is built from 13 residues. V was shortened by 3 bases and J by 3 bases, with 8 bases between the two germline ends. The CDR3 DNA reads as TGTGCCAGCAGCTTGACCAGGGACACTGAAGCTTTCTTT. Protein: CASSLTRDTEAFF.

This clone has more than one count but fewer than ten. V and J are TRBV9 and TRBJ2-1; 14 bases agree with TRBD2. V lost 4 bases and J lost 10; bases outside the gene matches: 7. From germline, CDR1 is SGDLS and CDR2 YYNGEE. The CDR3 length is 15 residues. This CDR3 reads CASSLRTSGRLEQFF. CDR3 coding DNA: TGTGCCAGCAGCCTTCGGACTAGCGGGAGGCTCGAGCAGTTCTTC.

Note on this clone: Since the CDR3 does not end with the conserved phenylalanine or tryptophan, this likely comes from a read error. This chain joins TRBV30 and TRBJ1-2; D is unclear. Deletions cut 1 base from V and 5 bases from J, with 14 bases between. This CDR3 has 14 residues. Germline lookup yields CDR1 GTSNPN and CDR2 SVGIG (reference sequence). The CDR3 DNA follows: TGTGCCTGGAGTGCCCCTGACAATGGGTATGGCTACACCCTC. Protein product: CAWSAPDNGYGYTL.

J is TRBJ2-7 and V is TRBV2; unclear D gene. The ends were cut back, 4 bases at V and 0 bases at J, with 13 bases in the middle. The CDR3 extends over 15 amino acids. CDR1 and CDR2 from the germline V gene are SNHLY and FYNNEI. The CDR3 DNA is TGTGCCAGCAGTGTGAGTCCAGGCGACTCCTACGAGCAGTACTTC. As protein: CASSVSPGDSYEQYF.

J is TRBJ1-2 and V is TRBV2; D unresolved. V dropped 4 bases and J dropped 4 bases, with 7 bases sitting between them. Germline V gives CDR1 SNHLY, CDR2 FYNNEI. The CDR3 consists of 12 residues. CDR3 DNA: TGTGCCAGCAGTGGAAACTTCTATGGCTACACCTTC. It codes for CASSGNFYGYTF.